This paragraph reports one T cell receptor beta chain. The sample holds one count of this clone. Which antigen it targets is not known. Base qualities were left out, and no much larger clone turns up one base away. The sample comes from a study of tumor-infiltrating lymphocytes in localized non-small cell lung cancer (dated by TCRdb to 2020 to 2023). With respect to the entire study: The cohort included patients whose samples were collected after neoadjuvant chemotherapy, as well as both smokers and never-smokers and several histologies. Each patient contributed resected tumor tissue and uninvolved lung tissue from the same patient, described as non-adjacent to the tumor. The same patients underwent several integrated assays, with TCR sequencing performed together with flow cytometry, multiplex immunofluorescence, RNA-seq, exome sequencing and proteomics. The overall ICON cohort was composed of 150 surgical patients with localized non-small cell lung cancer whose tumors were resected. A total of about 55 patients were part of the paired comparison of immunoSEQ T-cell fraction between tumor and uninvolved lung.

Study-wide conclusions, independent of this receptor: Assay coverage differed among patients according to how much tissue was available, so only a subset of the cohort had TCR sequencing. Consistent with immunofluorescence CD3 counts, TCRbeta sequencing supported greater T cell infiltration in tumors than in uninvolved lung tissue. TCR-derived T-cell fraction did not differ between the flow cytometry-defined immunotypes IM1 (good prognosis) and IM2 (poor prognosis). Because different pieces of the same tissue were used for different assays, technical variation could not be separated from intratumor heterogeneity.

The immunoSEQ assay used for TCR sequencing gave the T-cell fraction in both tumor and uninvolved lung tissue. On the study's bioinformatics: In the survival analysis, patients were divided into a high T-cell fraction group (upper tertile) and a low T-cell fraction group (lower two tertiles), and the two groups were compared using a log-rank test. Paired tumor versus uninvolved lung differences in T-cell fraction were tested with a signed-rank test. Drawn from immuneACCESS, this table holds only the in-frame rearrangements with V and J called that TCRdb kept. Clones are partly lost; checked studies trace under half to an unresolved V gene and leave the rest unexplained. V and J calls and clone size are as listed in that table; D and trimming were resolved from the DNA. The sample yields about 11,000 clones; 80% to 90% were counted once. The top ten clones comprise about 7.8% of the sample. Enrollment in ICON was initiated in 2016, and the last patient was enrolled in the second half of 2018. A subcohort of roughly 71 patients provided fresh tumor and matched uninvolved tissue for in-depth immune analyses, with TCR sequencing among those analyses. No cell sorting was done, and TCR sequencing was instead run on DNA isolated from bulk tissue.

V trim: 2 bases; J trim: 9 bases; unmatched bases: 5. The germline V gene provides CDR1 SGHRS and CDR2 YFSETQ. Its CDR3 holds 13 amino acids, cysteine through phenylalanine. Only CDR3 DNA remains: 39 bases, in frame from the first base. The sample was uninvolved lung tissue not adjacent to the tumor. This receptor was taken from a human donor with non-small cell lung cancer. This chain is built from TRBV5-1 and TRBJ1-2; TRBD1 agrees with 9 junctional bases. In nucleotide form, the sequence is TGCGCCAGCAGCTTAAACAGGGGGCCGAGCTACACCTTC. Its coded protein is CASSLNRGPSYTF.